This T cell receptor (beta chain) was recorded in a study of beta chain features in type 1 diabetes. The study reverse transcribed the entire isolated RNA, so it sequenced expressed TCRB transcripts. Assay used: immunoSEQ multiplex PCR; TCRdb lists only in-frame clones, some missing. This table has about 160,000 clones, 9% to 10% appearing once. CDR3 length: 16 residues. Germline lookup yields CDR1 MGHRA and CDR2 YSYEKL. V shed 0 bases, J shed 6 bases, and the junction held 8 bases outside the gene matches. Findings and limits, study-wide: Because the template was cDNA, high-expressing cells might be over-represented. Across patients, naive, central memory and Treg TCRB repertoires exhibited apparently greater similarity than was observed across healthy donors. When VDJ junctions were examined, type 1 diabetes patients showed fewer insertions and more deletions.

This clone occurred a few times. Its antigen is as yet unknown. The sequence derives from a woman younger than 30 in good health. The V and J genes are TRBV4-1 and TRBJ2-7, with 10 bases aligning to TRBD2. The sample comprised central memory CD4+ T cells from blood. Written as DNA, the CDR3 is TGCGCCAGCAGCCAAGATCGTACAGCGGGGGGGCGCGAGCAGTACTTC. It is translated as CASSQDRTAGGREQYF.